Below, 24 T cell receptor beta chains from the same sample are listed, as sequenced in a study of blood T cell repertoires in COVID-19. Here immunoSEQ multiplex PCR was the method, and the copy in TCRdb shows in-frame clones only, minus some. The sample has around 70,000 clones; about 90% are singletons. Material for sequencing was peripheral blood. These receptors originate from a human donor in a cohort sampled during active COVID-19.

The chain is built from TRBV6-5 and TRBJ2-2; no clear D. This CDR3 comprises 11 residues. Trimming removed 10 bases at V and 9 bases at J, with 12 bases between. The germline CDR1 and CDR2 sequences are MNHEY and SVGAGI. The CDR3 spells CATSLRRELFF. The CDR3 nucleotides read TGTGCCACCTCTCTTCGTCGGGAGCTGTTTTTT.

The CDR3 spells CAWSTGRGSEKLFF. In nucleotides, the CDR3 is TGTGCCTGGAGTACCGGCAGGGGAAGTGAAAAACTGTTTTTT. The rearrangement links TRBV30 to TRBJ1-4; TRBD1 is a possible D gene (6 bases). Trimming stripped 2 bases from V and 7 bases from J, with 14 bases between. From germline, CDR1 is GTSNPN and CDR2 SVGIG (reference sequence). The CDR3 is 14 amino acids.

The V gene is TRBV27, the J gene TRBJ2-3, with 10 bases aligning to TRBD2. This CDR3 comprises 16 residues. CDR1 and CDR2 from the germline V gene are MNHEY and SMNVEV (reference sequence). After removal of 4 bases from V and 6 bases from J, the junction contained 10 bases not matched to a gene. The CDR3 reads CASSSLSGRLRDTQYF. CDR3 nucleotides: TGTGCCAGCAGTTCCCTTAGCGGGAGGCTCAGGGATACGCAGTATTTT.

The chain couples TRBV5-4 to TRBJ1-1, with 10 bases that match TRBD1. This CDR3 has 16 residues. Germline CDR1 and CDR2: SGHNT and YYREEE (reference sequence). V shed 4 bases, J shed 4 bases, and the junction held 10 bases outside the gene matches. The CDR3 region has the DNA TGTGCCAGCAGCCCCCTTAGGGGACAGGGGTTCACTGAAGCTTTCTTT. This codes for CASSPLRGQGFTEAFF.

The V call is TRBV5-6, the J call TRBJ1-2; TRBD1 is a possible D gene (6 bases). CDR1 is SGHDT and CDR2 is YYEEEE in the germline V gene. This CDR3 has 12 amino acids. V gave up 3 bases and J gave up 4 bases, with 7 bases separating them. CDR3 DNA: TGTGCCAGCAGCTCGGACAGCTATGGCTACACCTTC. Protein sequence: CASSSDSYGYTF.

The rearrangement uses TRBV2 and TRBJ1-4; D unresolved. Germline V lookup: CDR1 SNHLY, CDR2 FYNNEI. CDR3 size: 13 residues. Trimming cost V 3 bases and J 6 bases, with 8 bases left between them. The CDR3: CASSDRNYEKLFF. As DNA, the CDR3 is TGTGCCAGCAGTGACCGCAACTATGAAAAACTGTTTTTT.

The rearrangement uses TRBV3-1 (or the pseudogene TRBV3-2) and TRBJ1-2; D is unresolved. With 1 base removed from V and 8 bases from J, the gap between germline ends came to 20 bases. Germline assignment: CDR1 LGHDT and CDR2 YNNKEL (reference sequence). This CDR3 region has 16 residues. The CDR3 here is CASSQVIGGREWGYTF. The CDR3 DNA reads TGTGCCAGCAGCCAAGTGATAGGAGGGAGAGAATGGGGCTACACCTTC.

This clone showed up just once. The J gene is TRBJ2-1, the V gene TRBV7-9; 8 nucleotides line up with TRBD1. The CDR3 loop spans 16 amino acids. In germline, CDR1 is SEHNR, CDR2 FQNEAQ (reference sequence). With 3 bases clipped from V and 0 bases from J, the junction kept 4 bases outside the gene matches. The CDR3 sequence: CASSFPGGASYNEQFF. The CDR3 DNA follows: TGTGCCAGCAGCTTCCCAGGGGGCGCCTCCTACAATGAGCAGTTCTTC.

The DNA of the CDR3 is TGCGCCAGCAGCCAAGATCCTGGCGGAAGAGGCTACACCATATATTTT. The encoded protein is CASSQDPGGRGYTIYF. The chain links TRBV4-1 to TRBJ1-3; D gene uncertain. Per the germline V gene, CDR1 is MGHRA and CDR2 is YSYEKL. The CDR3 runs to 16 residues. V lost 0 bases to trimming and J lost 8 bases, with 17 bases between them.

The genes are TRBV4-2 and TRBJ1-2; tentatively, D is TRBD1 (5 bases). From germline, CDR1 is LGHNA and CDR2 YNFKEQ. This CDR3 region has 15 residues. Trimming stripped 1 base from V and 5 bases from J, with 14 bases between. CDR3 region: CASSQGGSHVYGYTF. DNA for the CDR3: TGTGCCAGCAGCCAAGGGGGCAGTCATGTATATGGCTACACCTTC.

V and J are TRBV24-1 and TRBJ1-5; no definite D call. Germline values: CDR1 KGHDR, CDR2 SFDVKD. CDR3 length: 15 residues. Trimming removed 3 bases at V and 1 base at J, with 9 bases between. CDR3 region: CATSDPAGSNQPQHF. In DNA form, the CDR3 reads TGTGCCACCAGTGATCCAGCGGGAAGCAATCAGCCCCAGCATTTT.

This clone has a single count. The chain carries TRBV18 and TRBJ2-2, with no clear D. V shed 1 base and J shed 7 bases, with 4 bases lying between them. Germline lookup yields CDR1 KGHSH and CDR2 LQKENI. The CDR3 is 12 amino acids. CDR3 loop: CASSPRLGELFF. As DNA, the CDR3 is TGTGCCAGCTCACCACGTCTCGGGGAGCTGTTTTTT.

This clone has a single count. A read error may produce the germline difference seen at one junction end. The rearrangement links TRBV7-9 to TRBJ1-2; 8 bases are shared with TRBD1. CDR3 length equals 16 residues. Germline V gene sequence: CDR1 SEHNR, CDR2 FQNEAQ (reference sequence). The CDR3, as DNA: TGTGCCAGCAGCGTAGCGAGACCGGGACAGGACAATGGCTACACCTTC. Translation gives CASSVARPGQDNGYTF.

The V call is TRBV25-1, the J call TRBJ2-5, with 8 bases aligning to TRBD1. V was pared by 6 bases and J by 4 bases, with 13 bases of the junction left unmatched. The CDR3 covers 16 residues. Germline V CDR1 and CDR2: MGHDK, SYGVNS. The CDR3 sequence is CASRYRGMVLGETQYF. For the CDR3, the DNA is TGTGCCAGCAGGTACAGGGGGATGGTATTGGGAGAGACCCAGTACTTC.

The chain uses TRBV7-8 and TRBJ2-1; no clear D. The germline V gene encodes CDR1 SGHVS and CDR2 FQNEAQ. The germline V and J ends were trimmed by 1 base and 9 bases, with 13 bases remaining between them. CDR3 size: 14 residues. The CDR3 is CASSLGPPVVEQFF. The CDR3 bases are TGTGCCAGCAGCTTAGGTCCCCCTGTTGTTGAGCAGTTCTTC. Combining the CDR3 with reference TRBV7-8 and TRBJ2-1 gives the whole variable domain GAGVSQSPRYKVAKRGQDVALRCDPISGHVSLFWYQQALGQGPEFLTYFQNEAQLDKSGLPSDRFFAERPEGSVSTLKIQRTQQEDSAVYLCASSLGPPVVEQFFGPGTRLTVL.

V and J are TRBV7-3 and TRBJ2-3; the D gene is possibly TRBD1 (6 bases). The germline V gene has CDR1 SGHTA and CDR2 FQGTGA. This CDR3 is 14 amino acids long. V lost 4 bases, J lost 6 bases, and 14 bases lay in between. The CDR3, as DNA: TGTGCCAGCAGCTCTCCTCAGGGGAAGGATACGCAGTATTTT. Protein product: CASSSPQGKDTQYF.

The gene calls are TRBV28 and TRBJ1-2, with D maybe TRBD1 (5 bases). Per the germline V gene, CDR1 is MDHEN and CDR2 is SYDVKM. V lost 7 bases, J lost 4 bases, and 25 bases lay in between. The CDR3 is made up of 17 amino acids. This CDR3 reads CASIPGGDYTIRYGYTF. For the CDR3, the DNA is TGTGCCAGCATCCCGGGAGGGGATTATACCATTCGCTATGGCTACACCTTC.

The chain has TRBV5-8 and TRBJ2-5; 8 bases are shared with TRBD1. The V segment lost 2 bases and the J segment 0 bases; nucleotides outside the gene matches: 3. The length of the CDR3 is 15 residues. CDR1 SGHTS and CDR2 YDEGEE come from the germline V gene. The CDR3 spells CASSLGTGDQETQYF. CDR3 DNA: TGTGCCAGCAGCTTAGGGACAGGAGACCAAGAGACCCAGTACTTC.

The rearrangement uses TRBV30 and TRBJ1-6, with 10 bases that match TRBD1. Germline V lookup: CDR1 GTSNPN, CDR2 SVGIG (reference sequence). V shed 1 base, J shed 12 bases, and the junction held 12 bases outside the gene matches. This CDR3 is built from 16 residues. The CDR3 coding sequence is TGTGCCTGGAGTGCCCCCGCCGGGACAGGGGATCTACCCCTCCACTTT. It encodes CAWSAPAGTGDLPLHF.

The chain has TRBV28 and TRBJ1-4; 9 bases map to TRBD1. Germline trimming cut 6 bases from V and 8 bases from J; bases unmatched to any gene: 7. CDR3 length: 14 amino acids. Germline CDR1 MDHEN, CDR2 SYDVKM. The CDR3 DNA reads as TGTGCCAGCAGCCGGGGACAGGGAAGAGAAAAACTGTTTTTT. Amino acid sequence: CASSRGQGREKLFF.

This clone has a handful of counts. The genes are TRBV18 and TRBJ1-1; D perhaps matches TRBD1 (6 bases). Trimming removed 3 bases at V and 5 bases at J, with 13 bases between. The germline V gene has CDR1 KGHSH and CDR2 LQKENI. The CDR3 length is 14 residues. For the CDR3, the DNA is TGTGCCAGCTCACCGGTCGGGGGGGCGACTGAAGCTTTCTTT. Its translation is CASSPVGGATEAFF.

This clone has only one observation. The CDR3 is CASSVGSPTRTTGGTDTQYF. DNA of the CDR3: TGTGCCAGCAGCGTAGGATCCCCGACCCGGACTACTGGGGGCACAGATACGCAGTATTTT. This sequence joins TRBV9 and TRBJ2-3, with D perhaps matching TRBD2 (6 bases). CDR3 size: 20 residues. With 0 bases removed from V and 1 base from J, the gap between germline ends came to 24 bases. Germline V gene lookup returns CDR1 SGDLS and CDR2 YYNGEE.

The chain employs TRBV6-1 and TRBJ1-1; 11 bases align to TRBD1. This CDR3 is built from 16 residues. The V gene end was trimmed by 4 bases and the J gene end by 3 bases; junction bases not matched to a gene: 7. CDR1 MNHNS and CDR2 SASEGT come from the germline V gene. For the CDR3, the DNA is TGTGCCAGCAGTGGGACAGGGGGCATTGGGGACACTGAAGCTTTCTTT. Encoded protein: CASSGTGGIGDTEAFF.

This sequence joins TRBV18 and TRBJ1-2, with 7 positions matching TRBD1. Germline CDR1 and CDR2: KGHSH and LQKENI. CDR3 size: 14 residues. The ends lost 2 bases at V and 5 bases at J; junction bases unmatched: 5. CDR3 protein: CASSPILTGYGYTF. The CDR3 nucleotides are TGTGCCAGCTCACCAATCCTGACAGGGTATGGCTACACCTTC.